Shown below are 12 T cell receptor beta chains from a single sample sequenced in a study of CD8+ T cells in alopecia areata. Treatment denoted: oral pan-JAK inhibitor, 5-10 mg twice daily. It was cDNA, reverse transcribed from extracted RNA, that served as the sequencing template. Sequencing was performed with immunoSEQ multiplex PCR; in TCRdb, only in-frame clones are kept and a portion is missing. The data show 170,000 or so clones, with around half seen just once and approximately 10% held by the top ten. The sample consisted of CD8+ T cells sorted from blood, taken at week 24, from a patient treated with tofacitinib. Receptors were obtained from a human donor with alopecia areata.

With respect to this clone: This CDR3 is also generated by other DNA sequences in the sample. The chain joins TRBV6-5 to TRBJ1-1; D gene ambiguous. V was cut by 0 bases and J by 3 bases, with 5 bases left in between. CDR3 length: 13 residues. Germline values: CDR1 MNHEY, CDR2 SVGAGI. The CDR3 loop is CASSYSWDTEAFF. The CDR3 DNA reads as TGTGCCAGCAGTTACTCGTGGGACACTGAAGCTTTCTTT.

The chain uses TRBV5-1 and TRBJ1-1; no firm D call. The germline gives CDR1 SGHRS, CDR2 YFSETQ. This CDR3 region has 14 residues. V lost 4 bases and J lost 1, with 11 bases in between. CDR3 protein: CASSPGRQNTEAFF. DNA for the CDR3: TGCGCCAGCAGCCCAGGACGACAGAACACTGAAGCTTTCTTT.

The rearrangement uses TRBV29-1 and TRBJ2-7; maybe TRBD2 (7 bases). V was cut by 6 bases and J by 0 bases, with 18 bases left in between. Per germline, CDR1 SQVTM and CDR2 ANQGSEA. The CDR3 loop spans 15 amino acids. CDR3 coding DNA: TGCAGCGTGGTTAGTGACAGGACTAGCTCCTACGAGCAGTACTTC. Translated: CSVVSDRTSSYEQYF.

This clone was seen a handful of times. The rearrangement uses TRBV10-3 and TRBJ2-1; 7 nucleotides align to TRBD2. The CDR3 spans 14 residues. The V gene's germline CDR1 is ENHRY and CDR2 SYGVKD. The V segment lost 3 bases and the J segment 8 bases; nucleotides outside the gene matches: 7. CDR3 in DNA: TGTGCCATCAGTGATCGAGCGGGGAGGGATGAGCAGTTCTTC. It yields the protein CAISDRAGRDEQFF.

The CDR3 coding sequence is TGTGCCAGCAGTCCACCGACAAATTACAATGAGCAGTTCTTC. Its translation is CASSPPTNYNEQFF. V usage is TRBV2 and J usage is TRBJ2-1; D gene uncertain. CDR3 size: 14 residues. V was pared by 5 bases and J by 4 bases, with 12 bases between. CDR1 is SNHLY, CDR2 FYNNEI, per germline.

The chain employs TRBV27 and TRBJ2-5; D is possibly TRBD1 (6 bases). V lost 3 bases and J lost 0, with 8 bases in between. The CDR3 consists of 14 residues. Germline CDR1 reads MNHEY; CDR2 reads SMNVEV (reference sequence). The CDR3 sequence is CASSFGQNQETQYF. The CDR3 DNA is TGTGCCAGCAGTTTTGGACAGAACCAAGAGACCCAGTACTTC.

This sequence joins TRBV13 and TRBJ2-5; D gene uncertain. The V gene lost 3 bases and the J gene lost 1 base, with 9 bases spanning the gap. This CDR3 is 14 amino acids long. Per germline, CDR1 PRHDT and CDR2 FYEKMQ (reference sequence). The CDR3 DNA sequence: TGTGCCAGCAGCTTGGGAAGAACCCAAGAGACCCAGTACTTC. This gives the protein CASSLGRTQETQYF.

This chain links TRBV4-2 with TRBJ2-7, with unresolved D. Germline CDR1 reads LGHNA; CDR2 reads YNFKEQ. This CDR3 has 14 residues. The V and J ends lost 2 bases and 2 bases respectively, with 10 bases between them. CDR3 in amino acids: CASSQRADTYEQYF. The DNA for the CDR3 is TGTGCCAGCAGCCAAAGGGCCGATACCTACGAGCAGTACTTC.

This clone showed up just once. V is TRBV29-1 and J is TRBJ1-2, with 9 nucleotides matching TRBD1. The CDR3 has 14 amino acids. The germline CDR1 and CDR2 sequences are SQVTM and ANQGSEA. The J segment lost 6 bases and the V segment lost 5 bases, leaving 10 bases of the junction unmatched. The CDR3, as DNA: TGCAGCGTTAACGATCCGGGACAGGGTCATGGCTACACCTTC. Protein sequence: CSVNDPGQGHGYTF.

The chain has TRBV6-5 and TRBJ1-2; D not certain. V was clipped by 6 bases and J by 3 bases, with 11 bases between them. Germline assignment: CDR1 MNHEY and CDR2 SVGAGI. This CDR3 has 13 amino acids. The CDR3 nucleotides are TGTGCCAGCAGACCGGACGCCGACTATGGCTACACCTTC. As protein: CASRPDADYGYTF.

This chain joins TRBV5-7 and TRBJ1-2, with no clear D. TRBV5-7 has ORF status, its function being uncertain. The CDR3 totals 11 residues. V lost 1 base, J lost 4 bases, and 2 bases lay in between. CDR3 amino acids: CASSLTYGYTF. The CDR3 bases are TGTGCCAGCAGCTTGACCTATGGCTACACCTTC.

This clone is a singleton in its sample. V and J are TRBV29-1 and TRBJ2-1; D gene ambiguous. The CDR3 is 11 residues long. V lost 5 bases and J lost 6, with 8 bases in between. Germline-derived CDR1 and CDR2 are SQVTM and ANQGSEA. In DNA form, the CDR3 reads TGCAGCGTTTTGGATTTCAATGAGCAGTTCTTC. It codes for CSVLDFNEQFF.